Listed below are T cell receptor beta chains from one sample, sequenced in a study of blood T cell repertoires in COVID-19. Libraries were prepared by immunoSEQ multiplex PCR; TCRdb keeps only in-frame clonotypes and omits some of them. The sample shows 200,000 to 300,000 clones, 65% to 90% of them seen only once. What was sequenced was peripheral blood. The receptor source for this set is a man aged 25-45 years with active or convalescent COVID-19. CDR3s include the opening cysteine and the closing phenylalanine or tryptophan. Part of the rows lack a size; the others show once, few, many or a class for expanded clones.

CDR3 protein: CAISEGVSGYTF
V gene: TRBV10-3
J gene: TRBJ1-2
clone size: NA

CDR3 protein: CATSWRLASGETQYF
V gene: TRBV15
J gene: TRBJ2-5
clone size: NA

CDR3 protein: CASSYYGEWLAGELFF
V gene: TRBV6-2/TRBV6-3
J gene: TRBJ2-2
clone size: NA

CDR3 protein: CSVVSQTGQPQHF
V gene: TRBV29-1
J gene: TRBJ1-5
clone size: NA

CDR3 protein: CASSDMGSWNQPQHF
V gene: TRBV2
J gene: TRBJ1-5
clone size: NA

CDR3 protein: CASSQGEITDTQYF
V gene: TRBV11-3
J gene: TRBJ2-3
clone size: NA

CDR3 protein: CASSIRTGNTPGYTF
V gene: TRBV19
J gene: TRBJ1-2
clone size: NA

CDR3 protein: CASGLWGGTEAFF
V gene: TRBV12-5
J gene: TRBJ1-1
clone size: once

CDR3 protein: CASSYSTGANYGYTF
V gene: TRBV6-6
J gene: TRBJ1-2
clone size: once

CDR3 protein: CASINTGDNSPLHF
V gene: TRBV7-9
J gene: TRBJ1-6
clone size: few

CDR3 protein: CAIRGTRGYEQYF
V gene: TRBV10-3
J gene: TRBJ2-7
clone size: few

CDR3 protein: CASRKEGGGTEAFF
V gene: TRBV6-5
J gene: TRBJ1-1
clone size: NA

CDR3 protein: CASSTGDTEAFF
V gene: TRBV10-1
J gene: TRBJ1-1
clone size: NA

CDR3 protein: CASSSGSSRDRGREQYF
V gene: TRBV14
J gene: TRBJ2-7
clone size: few

CDR3 protein: CASSPHTGTTTNEKLFF
V gene: TRBV4-3
J gene: TRBJ1-4
clone size: NA

CDR3 protein: CASSLEEGQPQHF
V gene: TRBV7-2
J gene: TRBJ1-5
clone size: NA

CDR3 protein: CASSQDLAVHTF
V gene: TRBV3-1/TRBV3-2
J gene: TRBJ1-2
clone size: NA

CDR3 protein: CASSASPGTGVGGTEAFF
V gene: TRBV9
J gene: TRBJ1-1
clone size: NA

CDR3 protein: CASSAQPGTSGYTGELFF
V gene: TRBV6-1
J gene: TRBJ2-2
clone size: NA

CDR3 protein: CASMGGTSGSYEQYF
V gene: TRBV10-2
J gene: TRBJ2-7
clone size: NA

CDR3 protein: CASSLISSDEQYF
V gene: TRBV11-2
J gene: TRBJ2-7
clone size: NA

CDR3 protein: CAWSVPGVGYTF
V gene: TRBV30
J gene: TRBJ1-2
clone size: NA

CDR3 protein: CASSEFNGEETQYF
V gene: TRBV25-1
J gene: TRBJ2-5
clone size: NA

CDR3 protein: CASSWTGGPVEQFF
V gene: TRBV25-1
J gene: TRBJ2-1
clone size: NA

CDR3 protein: CASSPLDSSGSSGNTIYF
V gene: TRBV18
J gene: TRBJ1-3
clone size: NA

CDR3 protein: CAWSSDRARKGAFF
V gene: TRBV30
J gene: TRBJ1-1
clone size: NA

CDR3 protein: CASSLGQGVSDTQYF
V gene: TRBV5-8
J gene: TRBJ2-3
clone size: NA

CDR3 protein: CASSEEYTQGAFGYEQFF
V gene: TRBV6-1
J gene: TRBJ2-1
clone size: NA

CDR3 protein: CASSHSGTGETYEQYF
V gene: TRBV4-3
J gene: TRBJ2-7
clone size: NA

CDR3 protein: CASSLDTNQPQHF
V gene: TRBV11-2
J gene: TRBJ1-5
clone size: once

CDR3 protein: CASSQDEDREAFF
V gene: TRBV4-1
J gene: TRBJ1-1
clone size: NA

CDR3 protein: CASREGQGNYEQYF
V gene: TRBV7-9
J gene: TRBJ2-7
clone size: NA

CDR3 protein: CASSPTAGNQPQHF
V gene: TRBV4-1
J gene: TRBJ1-5
clone size: NA

CDR3 protein: CAISERGSDGVEQFF
V gene: TRBV10-3
J gene: TRBJ2-1
clone size: NA

CDR3 protein: CASLRGETQYF
V gene: TRBV6-6
J gene: TRBJ2-5
clone size: NA

CDR3 protein: CASSETWDGGRGRSPLHF
V gene: TRBV6-1
J gene: TRBJ1-6
clone size: NA

CDR3 protein: CASRGRTEAFF
V gene: TRBV7-2
J gene: TRBJ1-1
clone size: NA

CDR3 protein: CASSDPGLGLEETQYF
V gene: TRBV6-1
J gene: TRBJ2-5
clone size: NA

CDR3 protein: CASRAAGTTGTEQFF
V gene: TRBV10-2
J gene: TRBJ2-1
clone size: NA

CDR3 protein: CSASRPSIVGTGGSGNTIYF
V gene: TRBV20-1
J gene: TRBJ1-3
clone size: NA

CDR3 protein: CASSGEPSGGSYEQYF
V gene: TRBV5-1
J gene: TRBJ2-7
clone size: NA

CDR3 protein: CASSSEFGSSYNSPLHF
V gene: TRBV2
J gene: TRBJ1-6
clone size: NA

CDR3 protein: CASSQELSGGVEQYF
V gene: TRBV4-3
J gene: TRBJ2-7
clone size: NA

CDR3 protein: CASSSSTGNSPLHF
V gene: TRBV11-3
J gene: TRBJ1-6
clone size: NA

CDR3 protein: CASSPREGFTEAFF
V gene: TRBV5-1
J gene: TRBJ1-1
clone size: NA

CDR3 protein: CASSPVSGLYTF
V gene: TRBV27
J gene: TRBJ1-2
clone size: NA

CDR3 protein: CAWSADRSYEQYF
V gene: TRBV30
J gene: TRBJ2-7
clone size: NA

CDR3 protein: CASSETLRVTEQYF
V gene: TRBV6-1
J gene: TRBJ2-7
clone size: NA

CDR3 protein: CASSSGQGLPNEKLFF
V gene: TRBV6-6
J gene: TRBJ1-4
clone size: NA

CDR3 protein: CAWRQGRGIYGYTF
V gene: TRBV30
J gene: TRBJ1-2
clone size: NA

CDR3 protein: CASAGGPKTQYF
V gene: TRBV19
J gene: TRBJ2-5
clone size: NA

CDR3 protein: CASSKATDSHNQPQHF
V gene: TRBV21-1
J gene: TRBJ1-5
clone size: NA

CDR3 protein: CASSITADRQFF
V gene: TRBV19
J gene: TRBJ2-1
clone size: NA

CDR3 protein: CASTGTSGGQTQYF
V gene: TRBV11-2
J gene: TRBJ2-5
clone size: NA

CDR3 protein: CASSSVGGGASYNEQFF
V gene: TRBV5-1
J gene: TRBJ2-1
clone size: NA

CDR3 protein: CASSFASGGGFSGELFF
V gene: TRBV7-9
J gene: TRBJ2-2
clone size: NA

CDR3 protein: CASSRLRDRGLLDGYTF
V gene: TRBV6-6
J gene: TRBJ1-2
clone size: NA

CDR3 protein: CASSQGRGRSSYNEQFF
V gene: TRBV3-1/TRBV3-2
J gene: TRBJ2-1
clone size: NA

CDR3 protein: CASSYSSTGSNQPQHF
V gene: TRBV6-5
J gene: TRBJ1-5
clone size: NA

CDR3 protein: CASGQTSGVHNEQFF
V gene: TRBV2
J gene: TRBJ2-1
clone size: NA